The clone carrying this TCR beta chain occurred once. Data came from immunoSEQ multiplex PCR; TCRdb stores just in-frame clones and leaves some out. This table has about 120,000 clones, roughly 90% appearing once. The data originate from a study of PD-1 blockade in mismatch repair-deficient tumors. The source was peripheral blood, collected 72 weeks after starting pembrolizumab. This TCR was recovered from an adult with mismatch repair-deficient cancer.

CDR3 sequence: CASSEGGGGGSYEQYF. The DNA of the CDR3 is TGTGCCAGCAGCGAAGGAGGAGGGGGGGGCTCCTACGAGCAGTACTTC. The chain carries TRBV9 and TRBJ2-7; TRBD2 is a possible D gene (7 bases). Trimming removed 3 bases at V and 0 bases at J, with 16 bases between. The CDR3 has 16 residues. Germline V CDR1 and CDR2: SGDLS, YYNGEE. Drawing the rest from reference TRBV9 and TRBJ2-7, the complete variable domain is DSGVTQTPKHLITATGQRVTLRCSPRSGDLSVYWYQQSLDQGLQFLIQYYNGEERAKGNILERFSAQQFPDLHSELNLSSLELGDSALYFCASSEGGGGGSYEQYFGPGTRLTVT.